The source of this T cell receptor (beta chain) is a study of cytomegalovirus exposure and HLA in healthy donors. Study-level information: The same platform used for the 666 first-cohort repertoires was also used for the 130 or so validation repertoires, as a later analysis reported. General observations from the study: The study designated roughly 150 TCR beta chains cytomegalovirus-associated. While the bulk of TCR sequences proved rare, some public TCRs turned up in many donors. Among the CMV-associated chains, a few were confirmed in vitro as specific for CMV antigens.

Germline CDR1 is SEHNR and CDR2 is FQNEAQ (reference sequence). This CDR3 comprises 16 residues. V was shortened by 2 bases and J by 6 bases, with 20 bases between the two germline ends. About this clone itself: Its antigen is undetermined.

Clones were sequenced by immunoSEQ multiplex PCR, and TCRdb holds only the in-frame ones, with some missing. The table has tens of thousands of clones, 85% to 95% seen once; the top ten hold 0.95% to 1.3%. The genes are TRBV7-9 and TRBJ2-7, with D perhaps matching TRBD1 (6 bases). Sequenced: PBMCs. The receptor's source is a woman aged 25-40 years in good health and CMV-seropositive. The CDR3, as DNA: TGTGCCAGCAGCTTAACACCCGGACAGAAAAATCTCGAGCAGTACTTC. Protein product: CASSLTPGQKNLEQYF.